This TCR beta chain derives from a study of blood T cells in healthy people across ages (dated by TCRdb to the mid-2010s). The study in broad terms: Template switching captured roughly one uniquely barcoded TCR beta cDNA molecule per two T cells in model experiments. Age-related changes in TCR beta repertoire diversity were measured in the study by deep sequencing normalized with unique cDNA molecular identifiers. The donors were split into four age groups: young (average about 16 years), middle-aged (roughly 42), aged (62) and long-lived (about 82). To avoid experimental bias, donors of different ages were randomly spread across the sequencing lanes. Two additional independent replicas of 1 million unique cDNA reads from the same blood draw were analyzed for two donors (one aged 18 to 29 and one aged 80 or older). General findings and caveats noted by the study authors: Compared with the aged group, the long-lived group had more naive CD4+ T cells, fewer expanded clones and increased TCR diversity, a pattern suggesting age selection. Estimates of total diversity based on one million sequenced T cells were considered lower bounds and underestimates. Observed TCR beta diversity per million T cells fell roughly linearly with age, and a significant reduction was already apparent by age about 38. Since profiling was done on bulk unsorted PBMCs, naive and antigen-experienced compartments could not be conclusively compared. The CMV infection status of donors was not known, potentially confounding age-related changes in expanded clonotypes. There was a strong correlation between observed TCR beta diversity and the percentage of naive T cells measured by flow cytometry.

This clonotype was counted a few times. Its antigen remains unidentified. No quality values exist for individual bases; no much larger clone is one base distant. Libraries were made using 5' RACE. The second PCR ran for about 6 to 12 cycles and used a J-beta primer mix along with a sample-barcoded 5' primer. Each TCR beta cDNA molecule received a unique molecular identifier from a template-switch 5' adaptor carrying 12 random nucleotides. Each sample yielded at least 2.5 million CDR3-containing paired-end reads. The Mint cDNA synthesis kit, primed by a TRBC-specific oligonucleotide, was used to synthesize first-strand cDNA from all RNA. Following uracil-DNA glycosylase treatment, a first 18-cycle PCR with universal primers M1SS and BC2_uni_R was performed on all cDNA. The published analysis was carried out like this. Each sample was normalized by randomly selecting 1 million high-quality reads, each carrying a distinct molecular identifier. Reads sharing molecular identifiers were discarded rather than binned into consensus sequences. CDR3 identification, clonotype clustering and error correction used MiTCR with a Q25 quality threshold and the strictest error-elimination algorithm. A nonparametric unseen species model with Euler transformation was used to estimate a lower bound on total TCR beta diversity. The public reads were run again by TCRdb, first through fastp at Q25 and then through MiXCR, and only productive beta chains were kept. Rows with a matching CDR3 protein are joined into one entry that keeps the most common DNA and genes. TCRdb's processing, not the authors' own work, is the source of the V and J calls. Present in this sample are approximately 2,000,000 distinct CDR3 sequences, 30% to 40% of which were seen just once. 23% of the sample goes to the ten largest clones.

V is cut by 6 bases and J by 0 bases, and the space between the germline ends is 17 bases. The CDR3, cysteine through phenylalanine, is 16 amino acids long. Only the CDR3 region is kept as DNA, spanning 48 bases read in frame from base 1. CDR1 is given as ENHRY and CDR2 as SYGVKD, both from the germline V gene. The 39 donors, aged 6 to 90 years, were systemically healthy Caucasian individuals from Russia. Each donor gave 8 to 10 milliliters of peripheral blood, drawn into EDTA-treated Vacutainer tubes. Ficoll-Paque density-gradient centrifugation was used to isolate PBMCs, with at least 6 million obtained per sample. Trizol reagent was used to extract total RNA from PBMCs, with at least 6 micrograms per sample. For every donor, flow cytometry on a PBMC aliquot measured the percentage of naive CD45RAhigh/CD27high T cells.

The rearranged chain carries TRBV10-3 and TRBJ1-1; no D gene is confidently identified. The origin of this receptor is a human donor in good health. Sequenced: blood. The base sequence is TGTGCCATCAGCGGCCGGGCCCTCACTCTGAACACTGAAGCTTTCTTT. This is translated as CAISGRALTLNTEAFF.